The 7 T cell receptor beta chains below were found in one sample sequenced in a study of T cell repertoires in cytomegalovirus infection. Using its own MiXCR run on the reads, TCRdb lists one record per CDR3 protein. The repertoire includes under 600,000 distinct CDR3 sequences, about 15% of them detected once, and about 24% sits in the top ten. The sequenced material came from CD8+ T cells from PBMCs. The origin of the receptors is a human donor in good health (CMV status not recorded). Some clones in this sample may be carry-over from other donors' samples.

This chain uses TRBV29-1 with TRBJ2-1; 9 positions match TRBD2. The CDR3 extends over 16 amino acids. V lost 1 base, J lost 1 base, and 5 bases stayed unmatched. From germline, CDR1 is SQVTM and CDR2 ANQGSEA. This chain's CDR3 is CSVEGTAGGSYNEQFF. Written as DNA, the CDR3 is TGCAGCGTTGAAGGTACAGCGGGGGGATCCTACAATGAGCAGTTCTTC.

V usage is TRBV4-1 and J usage is TRBJ2-2; no definite D call. Germline-derived CDR1 and CDR2 are MGHRA and YSYEKL. The V end was cut by 0 bases, the J end by 6 bases, with 5 bases between. This CDR3 spans 13 amino acids. The CDR3 DNA is TGCGCCAGCAGCCAAGATACGCCCGGGGAGCTGTTTTTT. Its translation is CASSQDTPGELFF.

The chain has TRBV7-9 and TRBJ2-3, with 8 bases lining up with TRBD1. The V gene's germline CDR1 is SEHNR and CDR2 FQNEAQ (reference sequence). V was clipped by 5 bases and J by 7 bases; unmatched bases: 17. The CDR3 length is 17 residues. The CDR3 region has the DNA TGTGCCAGCAGCGCTGCATACCACGGACAGGGAGGTAATACGCAGTATTTT. This codes for CASSAAYHGQGGNTQYF. Full variable domain (outside the CDR3, taken from reference TRBV7-9 and TRBJ2-3): DTGVSQNPRHKITKRGQNVTFRCDPISEHNRLYWYRQTLGQGPEFLTYFQNEAQLEKSRLLSDRFSAERPKGSFSTLEIQRTEQGDSAMYLCASSAAYHGQGGNTQYFGPGTRLTVL.

The J gene is TRBJ1-5, the V gene TRBV6-8; D remains unclear. V lost 10 bases to trimming and J lost 5 bases, with 15 bases between them. Germline CDR1 MNHGY, CDR2 SAAAGT. The CDR3 loop spans 13 amino acids. The CDR3 loop is CANVNSGHQPQHF. The DNA of the CDR3 is TGTGCCAACGTCAATAGCGGACATCAGCCCCAGCATTTT.

This clonotype turned up a few times. This chain links TRBV6-6 with TRBJ1-2; TRBD1 agrees at 7 bases. This CDR3 spans 11 amino acids. Looked up from germline, CDR1 is MNHNY and CDR2 is SVGAGI (reference sequence). V trimming: 9 bases; J trimming: 7 bases; junction bases outside the gene matches: 5. CDR3 loop: CASQTGIGYTF. CDR3 coding DNA: TGTGCCAGTCAGACAGGGATTGGCTACACCTTC.

The V and J genes are TRBV11-2 and TRBJ2-7; D remains unclear. V was trimmed by 2 bases and J by 0 bases, leaving 8 bases between them. The CDR3 extends over 14 amino acids. Germline CDR1 SGHAT, CDR2 FQNNGV. Here the CDR3 reads CASSLLEYSYEQYF. CDR3 nucleotides: TGTGCCAGCAGCTTATTAGAATACTCCTACGAGCAGTACTTC.

A few counts support this clonotype. The chain links TRBV7-9 to TRBJ2-1, with 9 bases lining up with TRBD2. V lost 7 bases, J lost 8 bases, and 12 bases stayed unmatched. The CDR3 length is 15 residues. Germline V lookup: CDR1 SEHNR, CDR2 FQNEAQ (reference sequence). CDR3 loop: CASTSGTSLAYEQFF. CDR3 nucleotide sequence: TGTGCCAGCACCTCCGGGACTAGCCTAGCCTATGAGCAGTTCTTC.